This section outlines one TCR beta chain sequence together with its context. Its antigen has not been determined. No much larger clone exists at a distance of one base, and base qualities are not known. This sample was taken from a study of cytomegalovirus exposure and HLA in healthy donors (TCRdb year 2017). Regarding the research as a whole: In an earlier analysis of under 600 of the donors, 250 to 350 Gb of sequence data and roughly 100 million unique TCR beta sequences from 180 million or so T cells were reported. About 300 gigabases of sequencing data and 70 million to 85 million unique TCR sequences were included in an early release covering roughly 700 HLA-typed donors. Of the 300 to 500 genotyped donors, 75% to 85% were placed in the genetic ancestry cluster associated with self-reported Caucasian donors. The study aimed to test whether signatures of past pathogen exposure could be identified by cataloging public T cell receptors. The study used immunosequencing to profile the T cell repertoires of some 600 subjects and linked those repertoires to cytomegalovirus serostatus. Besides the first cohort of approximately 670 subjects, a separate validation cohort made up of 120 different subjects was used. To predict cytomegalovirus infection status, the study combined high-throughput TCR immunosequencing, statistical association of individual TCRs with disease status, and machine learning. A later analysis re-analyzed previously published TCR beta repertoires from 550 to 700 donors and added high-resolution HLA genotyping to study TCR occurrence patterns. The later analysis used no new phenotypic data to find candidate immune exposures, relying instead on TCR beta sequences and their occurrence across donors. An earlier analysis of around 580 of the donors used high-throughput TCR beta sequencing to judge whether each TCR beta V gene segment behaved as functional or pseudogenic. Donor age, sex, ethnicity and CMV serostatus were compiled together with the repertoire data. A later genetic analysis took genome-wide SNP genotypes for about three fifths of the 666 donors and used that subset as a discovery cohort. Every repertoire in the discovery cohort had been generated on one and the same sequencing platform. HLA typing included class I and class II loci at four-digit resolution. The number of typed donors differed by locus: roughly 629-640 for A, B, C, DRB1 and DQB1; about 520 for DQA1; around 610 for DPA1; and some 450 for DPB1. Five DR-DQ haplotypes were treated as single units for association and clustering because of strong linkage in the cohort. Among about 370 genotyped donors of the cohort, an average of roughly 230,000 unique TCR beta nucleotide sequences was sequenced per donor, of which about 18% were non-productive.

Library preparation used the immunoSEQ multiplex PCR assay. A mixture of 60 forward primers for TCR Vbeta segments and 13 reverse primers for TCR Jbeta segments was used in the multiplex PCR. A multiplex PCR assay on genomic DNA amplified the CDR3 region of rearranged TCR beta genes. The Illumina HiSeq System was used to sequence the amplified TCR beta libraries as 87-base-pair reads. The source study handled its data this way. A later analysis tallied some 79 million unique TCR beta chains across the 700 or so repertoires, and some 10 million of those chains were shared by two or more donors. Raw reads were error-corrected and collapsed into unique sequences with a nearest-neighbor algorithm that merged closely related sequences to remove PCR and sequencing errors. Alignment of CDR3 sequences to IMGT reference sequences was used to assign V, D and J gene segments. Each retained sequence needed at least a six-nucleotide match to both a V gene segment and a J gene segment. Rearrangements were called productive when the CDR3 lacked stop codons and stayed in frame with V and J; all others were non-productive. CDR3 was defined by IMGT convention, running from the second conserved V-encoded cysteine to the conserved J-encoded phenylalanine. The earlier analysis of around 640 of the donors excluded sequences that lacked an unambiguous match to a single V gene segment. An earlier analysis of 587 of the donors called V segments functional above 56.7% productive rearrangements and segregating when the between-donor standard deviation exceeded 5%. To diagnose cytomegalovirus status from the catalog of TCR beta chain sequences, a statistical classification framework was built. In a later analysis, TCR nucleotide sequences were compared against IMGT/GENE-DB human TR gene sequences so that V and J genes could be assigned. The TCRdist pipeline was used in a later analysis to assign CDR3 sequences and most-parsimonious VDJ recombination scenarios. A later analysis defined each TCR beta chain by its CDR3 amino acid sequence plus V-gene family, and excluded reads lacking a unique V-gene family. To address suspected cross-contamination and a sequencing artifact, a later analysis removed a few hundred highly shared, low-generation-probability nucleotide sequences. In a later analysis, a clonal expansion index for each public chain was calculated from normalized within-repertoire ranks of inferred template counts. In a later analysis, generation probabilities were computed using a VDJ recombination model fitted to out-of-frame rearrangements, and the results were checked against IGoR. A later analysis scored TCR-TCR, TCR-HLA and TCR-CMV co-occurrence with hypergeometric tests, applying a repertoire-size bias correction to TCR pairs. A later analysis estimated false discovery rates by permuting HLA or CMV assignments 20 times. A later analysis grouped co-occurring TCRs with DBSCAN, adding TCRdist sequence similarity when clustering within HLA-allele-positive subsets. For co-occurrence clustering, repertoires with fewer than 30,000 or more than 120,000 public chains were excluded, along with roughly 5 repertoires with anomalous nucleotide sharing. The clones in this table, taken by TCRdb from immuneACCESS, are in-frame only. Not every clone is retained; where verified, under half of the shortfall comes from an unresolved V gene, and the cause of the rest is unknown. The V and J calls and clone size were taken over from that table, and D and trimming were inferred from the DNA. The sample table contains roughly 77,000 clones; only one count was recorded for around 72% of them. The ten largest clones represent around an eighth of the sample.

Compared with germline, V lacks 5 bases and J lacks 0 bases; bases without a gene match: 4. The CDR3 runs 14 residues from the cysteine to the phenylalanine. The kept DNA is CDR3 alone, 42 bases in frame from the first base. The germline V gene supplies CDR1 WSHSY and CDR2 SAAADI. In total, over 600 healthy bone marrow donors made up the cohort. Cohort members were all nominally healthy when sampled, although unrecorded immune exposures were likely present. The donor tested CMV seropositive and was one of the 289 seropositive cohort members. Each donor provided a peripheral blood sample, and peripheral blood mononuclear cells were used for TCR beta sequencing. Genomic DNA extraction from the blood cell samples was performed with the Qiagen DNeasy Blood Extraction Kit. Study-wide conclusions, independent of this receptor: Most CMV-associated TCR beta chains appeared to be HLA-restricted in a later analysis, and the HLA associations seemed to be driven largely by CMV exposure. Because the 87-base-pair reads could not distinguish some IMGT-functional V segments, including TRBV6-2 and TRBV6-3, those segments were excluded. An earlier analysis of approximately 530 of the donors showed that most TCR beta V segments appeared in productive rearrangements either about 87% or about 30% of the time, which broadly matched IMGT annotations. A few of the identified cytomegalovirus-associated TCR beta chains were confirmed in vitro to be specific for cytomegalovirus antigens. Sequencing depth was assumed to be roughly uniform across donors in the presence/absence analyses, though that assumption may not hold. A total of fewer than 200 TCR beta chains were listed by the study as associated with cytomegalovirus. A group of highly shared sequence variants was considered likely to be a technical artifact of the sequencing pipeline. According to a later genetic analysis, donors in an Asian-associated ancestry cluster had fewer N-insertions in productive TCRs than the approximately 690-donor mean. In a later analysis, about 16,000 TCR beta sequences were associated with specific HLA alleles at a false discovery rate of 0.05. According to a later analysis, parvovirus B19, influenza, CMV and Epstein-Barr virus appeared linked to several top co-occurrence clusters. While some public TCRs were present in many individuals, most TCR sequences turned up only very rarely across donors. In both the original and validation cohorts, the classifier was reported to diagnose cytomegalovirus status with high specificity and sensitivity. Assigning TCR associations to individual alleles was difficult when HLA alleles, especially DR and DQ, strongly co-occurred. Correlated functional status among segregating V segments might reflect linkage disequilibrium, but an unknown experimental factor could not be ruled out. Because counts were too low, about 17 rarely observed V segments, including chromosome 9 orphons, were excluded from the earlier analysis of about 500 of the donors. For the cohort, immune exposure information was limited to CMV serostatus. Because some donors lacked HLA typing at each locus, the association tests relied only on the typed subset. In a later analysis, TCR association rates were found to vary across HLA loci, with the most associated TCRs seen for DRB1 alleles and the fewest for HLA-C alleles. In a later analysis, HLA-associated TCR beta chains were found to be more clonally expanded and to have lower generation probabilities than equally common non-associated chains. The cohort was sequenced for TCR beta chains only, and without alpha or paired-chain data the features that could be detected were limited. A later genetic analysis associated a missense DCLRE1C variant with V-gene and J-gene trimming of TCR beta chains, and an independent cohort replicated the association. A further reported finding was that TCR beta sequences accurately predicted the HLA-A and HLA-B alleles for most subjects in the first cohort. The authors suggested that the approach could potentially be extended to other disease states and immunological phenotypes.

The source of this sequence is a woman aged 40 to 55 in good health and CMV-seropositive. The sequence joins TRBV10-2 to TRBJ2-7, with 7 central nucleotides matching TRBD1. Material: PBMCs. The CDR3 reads CASSTGAHSYEQYF. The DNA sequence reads TGCGCCAGCAGTACAGGGGCCCACTCCTACGAGCAGTACTTC.